The 20 T cell receptor beta chains below come from one sample, sequenced in a study of blood T cell repertoires in COVID-19. Assay used: immunoSEQ multiplex PCR; TCRdb lists only in-frame clones, some missing. The sample consists of hundreds of thousands of clones, over 75% of them appearing once. The sequencing sample was made of PBMCs or T cells enriched from blood (not recorded which). Receptor source: a woman under 30 who had been exposed to COVID-19.

For the CDR3, the DNA is TGTGCCAGCAGCCCTTACTACAACTCGCCCTCCTACAATGAGCAGTTCTTC. Protein sequence: CASSPYYNSPSYNEQFF. This sequence joins TRBV7-8 and TRBJ2-1; D gene uncertain. Trimming took 5 bases from V and 0 from J, leaving 17 bases between them. From germline, CDR1 is SGHVS and CDR2 FQNEAQ. This CDR3 is 17 amino acids long.

The V call is TRBV7-9, the J call TRBJ1-2; no clear D. The V end was cut by 5 bases, the J end by 4 bases, with 11 bases between. The CDR3 extends over 13 amino acids. Germline V gene sequence: CDR1 SEHNR, CDR2 FQNEAQ (reference sequence). The CDR3 bases are TGTGCCAGCAGCGGAGAAGCGGTCTATGGCTACACCTTC. This encodes CASSGEAVYGYTF.

The chain is built from TRBV5-4 and TRBJ2-3; 7 bases match TRBD2. The germline V gene encodes CDR1 SGHNT and CDR2 YYREEE (reference sequence). The CDR3 has 13 amino acids. Trimming took 0 bases from V and 5 from J; bases not matched to a gene: 0. As DNA, the CDR3 is TGTGCCAGCAGCTTGGCGGGGGGAGATACGCAGTATTTT. Amino acids: CASSLAGGDTQYF.

The V and J genes are TRBV7-8 and TRBJ2-2, with 9 positions matching TRBD2. The CDR3 extends over 16 amino acids. Germline V gene sequence: CDR1 SGHVS, CDR2 FQNEAQ. V lost 5 bases to trimming and J lost 5 bases; unmatched junction nucleotides: 9. The CDR3 DNA follows: TGTGCCAGCAGCCCAGCGGTAGCGGGAGTAACCGGGGAGCTGTTTTTT. It is translated as CASSPAVAGVTGELFF.

The rearrangement joins TRBV5-8 to TRBJ1-6, with TRBD1 matching 7 bases. The V gene's germline CDR1 is SGHTS and CDR2 YDEGEE. V trimming: 3 bases; J trimming: 10 bases; junction bases outside the gene matches: 19. CDR3 length equals 18 residues. In nucleotides, the CDR3 is TGTGCCAGCAGCTCCGAGACAGGGCCACTTCCTCTGGAATCACCCCTCCACTTT. It translates to CASSSETGPLPLESPLHF.

The rearrangement uses TRBV11-3 and TRBJ2-2; a possible D gene is TRBD1 (6 bases). The V gene's germline CDR1 is SGHNT and CDR2 YENEEA. CDR3 size: 14 residues. The V end was cut by 6 bases, the J end by 4 bases, with 12 bases between. CDR3 region: CASRLTGSTGELFF. The CDR3 DNA sequence: TGTGCCAGCAGACTAACAGGGAGCACCGGGGAGCTGTTTTTT.

This clone was observed a handful of times. V is TRBV3-1 (or the pseudogene TRBV3-2) and J is TRBJ2-1; TRBD2 might be the D (6 bases). CDR1 and CDR2 from the germline V gene are LGHDT and YNNKEL (reference sequence). This CDR3 has 13 amino acids. V gave up 4 bases and J gave up 8 bases, with 12 bases separating them. CDR3 in DNA: TGTGCCAGCAGCCCCGGGACTTTCTATGAGCAGTTCTTC. It encodes CASSPGTFYEQFF.

Concerning this clone: The junction shows a germline mismatch at one end, possibly a read error. This sequence joins TRBV7-7 and TRBJ2-5; 8 bases align to TRBD2. The germline CDR1 and CDR2 sequences are SSHAT and FNYEAQ (reference sequence). The length of the CDR3 is 15 residues. CDR3 in DNA: TGTGCTAGCAGCTTATCAGCGGGGGTTGGTGAGACCCAGTACTTC. It encodes CASSLSAGVGETQYF.

J is TRBJ2-6 and V is TRBV2; D unclear. V lost 2 bases to trimming and J lost 0 bases, with 8 bases between them. Germline V gene sequence: CDR1 SNHLY, CDR2 FYNNEI. The CDR3 has 16 amino acids. CDR3 sequence: CASSESVASGANVLTF. The CDR3 DNA reads TGTGCCAGCAGTGAATCGGTAGCCTCTGGGGCCAACGTCCTGACTTTC.

V gene TRBV5-4 combines with J gene TRBJ1-3; 8 bases align to TRBD1. The J segment lost 2 bases and the V segment lost 2 bases, leaving 0 bases of the junction unmatched. Germline V CDR1 and CDR2: SGHNT, YYREEE (reference sequence). The CDR3 runs 14 residues. The CDR3, as DNA: TGTGCCAGCAGCTTACAGGGGGCTGGAAACACCATATATTTT. Its translation is CASSLQGAGNTIYF.

The chain has TRBV12-3 or TRBV12-4 and TRBJ1-2, with D uncertain. Trimming removed 5 bases at V and 7 bases at J, with 8 bases between. This CDR3 contains 11 residues. The CDR3 spells CASSIPGGYTF. As DNA, the CDR3 is TGTGCCAGCAGTATCCCGGGTGGCTACACCTTC.

About this clone itself: Mismatch with germline at one junction end may stem from a read error. The V and J genes are TRBV7-2 and TRBJ1-2; D might be TRBD1 (5 bases). The CDR3 sequence is 12 residues long. The V gene's germline CDR1 is SGHTA and CDR2 FQGNSA. The chain's CDR3 is CASSFQEGTFSF. The DNA for the CDR3 is TGTGCCAGCAGCTTTCAGGAGGGGACCTTCTCGTTC.

The genes are TRBV7-2 and TRBJ1-3; 9 nucleotides match TRBD1. With 1 base clipped from V and 4 bases from J, the junction kept 5 bases outside the gene matches. The CDR3 is made up of 16 amino acids. Germline V gives CDR1 SGHTA, CDR2 FQGNSA. CDR3 in amino acids: CASSLGWTGDGNTIYF. DNA of the CDR3: TGTGCCAGCAGCTTAGGGTGGACAGGGGACGGAAACACCATATATTTT.

The chain carries TRBV5-5 and TRBJ2-1; D might be TRBD2 (6 bases). The V end lost 0 bases, the J end lost 0 bases, and 10 bases lay between the germline ends. The V gene's germline CDR1 is SGHKS and CDR2 YYEKEE (reference sequence). There are 16 residues in the CDR3. CDR3 sequence: CASSLGLANSYNEQFF. In nucleotides, the CDR3 is TGTGCCAGCAGCTTGGGGCTAGCGAACTCCTACAATGAGCAGTTCTTC.

V is TRBV2 and J is TRBJ2-5; 15 nucleotides agree with TRBD2. Germline CDR1 SNHLY, CDR2 FYNNEI. The junction had 6 bases not matched to a gene; V was cut back by 2 bases and J by 2 bases. The CDR3 is made up of 18 amino acids. CDR3 sequence reads: CASSEPGLAGGMQETQYF. In DNA, the CDR3 is TGTGCCAGCAGTGAACCCGGACTAGCGGGAGGGATGCAAGAGACCCAGTACTTC.

The CDR3 spells CASSLTGTGQETQYF. In nucleotides, the CDR3 is TGTGCCAGCAGCTTAACCGGGACAGGGCAAGAGACCCAGTACTTC. This sequence joins TRBV7-2 and TRBJ2-5, with 9 bases fitting TRBD1. Germline CDR1 and CDR2: SGHTA and FQGNSA. The CDR3 contains 15 residues. V lost 2 bases, J lost 2 bases, and 3 bases stayed unmatched.

The genes are TRBV14 and TRBJ2-7; maybe TRBD2 (6 bases). The CDR3 is 14 amino acids. Germline loops: CDR1 SGHDN, CDR2 FVKESK. The germline V and J ends were trimmed by 0 bases and 4 bases, with 10 bases remaining between them. CDR3 in DNA: TGTGCCAGCAGCCAAGAACCCGGGGGATACGAGCAGTACTTC. This encodes CASSQEPGGYEQYF.

The CDR3: CASSPYLTVLYEQYF. The DNA of the CDR3 is TGTGCCAGCTCACCCTACCTAACAGTCCTATACGAGCAGTACTTC. The V call is TRBV18, the J call TRBJ2-7; D ambiguous. Germline-derived CDR1 and CDR2 are KGHSH and LQKENI. Trimming shortened V by 3 bases and J by 4 bases, and 16 bases separated the two germline ends. The CDR3 has 15 amino acids. Filled out from reference TRBV18 and TRBJ2-7, the complete variable domain reads NAGVMQNPRHLVRRRGQEARLRCSPMKGHSHVYWYRQLPEEGLKFMVYLQKENIIDESGMPKERFSAEFPKEGPSILRIQQVVRGDSAAYFCASSPYLTVLYEQYFGPGTRLTVT.

The chain couples TRBV25-1 to TRBJ2-6, with 7 bases identical to TRBD1. The CDR3 covers 16 residues. The V segment lost 7 bases and the J segment 2 bases; nucleotides outside the gene matches: 8. Germline V CDR1 and CDR2: MGHDK, SYGVNS. CDR3 protein: CASIGQGDPGANVLTF. The CDR3, as DNA: TGTGCCAGCATTGGGCAGGGGGACCCTGGGGCCAACGTCCTGACTTTC.

This clone turned up a few times. The genes are TRBV12-3 or TRBV12-4 and TRBJ2-2; 8 bases fit TRBD1. The CDR3 has 13 residues. The V gene end was trimmed by 9 bases and the J gene end by 5 bases; junction bases not matched to a gene: 5. The CDR3 here is CASQGARTGELFF. The CDR3 DNA sequence: TGTGCCAGTCAGGGGGCGCGAACCGGGGAGCTGTTTTTT.